The clone carrying this T cell receptor beta chain showed up just once. The antigen is unknown. With 60 Vbeta and 13 Jbeta primers, the PCR was carried out. Assay: immunoSEQ multiplex PCR; the TCRdb copy retains only in-frame clones and omits some. The sample contains roughly 180,000 clones, around 74% of which appear only once. The source of the sample is a study of cytomegalovirus exposure and HLA in healthy donors. Study as a whole: Previous work identified roughly 120 million unique TCR beta sequences from about 200 million T cells.

Findings of the study overall: Analyses of presence and absence presupposed an approximately uniform sequencing depth across donors. Excluded: some indistinguishable V segments such as TRBV6-2 and TRBV6-3. The productive fraction for most TCR beta V segments was about 90% or about 30% in an earlier analysis.

Per the germline V gene, CDR1 is LGHNA and CDR2 is YNFKEQ. CDR3 length equals 17 residues. Trimming left V 0 bases short and J 7 bases short, with 16 bases between. This TCR derives from a girl aged 5 to 17 in good health and CMV-seropositive. J is TRBJ1-6 and V is TRBV4-2; D perhaps matches TRBD1 (6 bases). The specimen was PBMCs. CDR3 sequence (DNA): TGTGCCAGCAGCCAAGATGGTAGGGGACACTCAAATTCACCCCTCCACTTT. Translating it yields CASSQDGRGHSNSPLHF.